Sequencing of this TCR beta chain was carried out in a study of T cell responses to AZD1222 COVID-19 vaccine (dated by TCRdb to about 2021). As for the study more broadly: Because spike-specific TCR depth and breadth did not differ between the two schedules, AZD1222 recipients who got a second dose at roughly 4 weeks were pooled with those who got a second dose at roughly 12 weeks. Trial participants were enrolled by age into 18-55, 56-69 and 70-plus year subgroups, with roughly 150, 30 and 60 TCR-sequenced participants respectively. TCR sequencing covered 230 or so trial participants: 207 given two doses of AZD1222 and 26 given two doses of MenACWY control vaccine.

The CDR3 regions of human TCRbeta chains were analyzed by immunosequencing. For the original study's pipeline: Repertoire TCRs were checked for matches against a reference library of SARS-CoV-2-specific TCRs that had been generated using the MIRA antigen-specificity platform. Breadth was defined as the fraction of unique TCRs that were SARS-CoV-2-associated, and depth was defined as the fraction of total T cells that were SARS-CoV-2-associated. Using the MIRA data, each spike-specific TCR was mapped to the spike region that the TCR reacts to and placed in a CD4 or CD8 class. Log10-transformed breadth and depth values were compared by one-way ANOVA with Sidak's multiple comparisons tests. What TCRdb holds here is the immuneACCESS table cut down to in-frame rearrangements. Part of the clones is not present; checked against another copy, under half of the missing clones reflect an unresolved V gene, and the others are unexplained. The D gene and trimming were derived from the DNA, and the V and J assignments and clone size from that table. Across this sample there are 110,000 to 150,000 clones, with less than 95% seen only once. The top ten clonotypes cover approximately 3% of the sample.

What the work shows at the level of the full study, not this receptor alone: Participants were mostly white British and included more females than males, and it was suggested by the authors that clonal diversity may have been underestimated. Because no samples from the day 14 peak response were available, repertoires could be characterized only after the peak T cell response. In the small 56-69-year group, the increase in depth fell short of significance, most likely because of low power. CD4 TCRs associated with the vaccine covered the entire spike protein, and the dominant responses were in regions 160-218 and 743-854. Conclusions about previously exposed vaccinees are limited, since just five or six AZD1222 recipients were seropositive for SARS-CoV-2 at baseline. Reportedly, close to half of the unique spike-specific TCRs recognized epitopes lying outside the regions that are mutated in the B.1.351 and B.1.1.7 variants. A significant rise in spike-specific TCR breadth and depth was observed after two AZD1222 doses relative to day 0 and relative to MenACWY recipients.

This clone has just one count. Its specific antigen is unknown. No base quality values were provided; no much bigger clone lies one nucleotide off. The time point label corresponds to: baseline before first vaccination. Vaccinee samples were obtained from the UK trials COV001 and COV002, which included a single-blind randomized controlled phase 2/3 trial of AZD1222 (ChAdOx1 nCoV-19) in healthy adults. Trial participant PBMC samples were collected at day 0 and day 28 after the second dose for TCRbeta chain sequencing. The germline V gene sets CDR1 to SGHRS and CDR2 to YFSETQ. V drops 3 bases and J drops 5 bases, leaving 17 bases in between. From cysteine to phenylalanine, the CDR3 is 16 amino acids long. Only the CDR3 part of the read is kept: 48 bases, read in frame from the first base.

The sample consisted of peripheral blood, taken on day 0 of AZD1222 vaccination. The clonotype originates from an adult in good health. The chain uses TRBV5-1 and TRBJ2-2; there is no confident call for the D gene. The CDR3 region reads CASSSAPTLGTGELFF. The DNA sequence is given as TGCGCCAGCAGCTCGGCACCCACGCTGGGGACCGGGGAGCTGTTTTTT.